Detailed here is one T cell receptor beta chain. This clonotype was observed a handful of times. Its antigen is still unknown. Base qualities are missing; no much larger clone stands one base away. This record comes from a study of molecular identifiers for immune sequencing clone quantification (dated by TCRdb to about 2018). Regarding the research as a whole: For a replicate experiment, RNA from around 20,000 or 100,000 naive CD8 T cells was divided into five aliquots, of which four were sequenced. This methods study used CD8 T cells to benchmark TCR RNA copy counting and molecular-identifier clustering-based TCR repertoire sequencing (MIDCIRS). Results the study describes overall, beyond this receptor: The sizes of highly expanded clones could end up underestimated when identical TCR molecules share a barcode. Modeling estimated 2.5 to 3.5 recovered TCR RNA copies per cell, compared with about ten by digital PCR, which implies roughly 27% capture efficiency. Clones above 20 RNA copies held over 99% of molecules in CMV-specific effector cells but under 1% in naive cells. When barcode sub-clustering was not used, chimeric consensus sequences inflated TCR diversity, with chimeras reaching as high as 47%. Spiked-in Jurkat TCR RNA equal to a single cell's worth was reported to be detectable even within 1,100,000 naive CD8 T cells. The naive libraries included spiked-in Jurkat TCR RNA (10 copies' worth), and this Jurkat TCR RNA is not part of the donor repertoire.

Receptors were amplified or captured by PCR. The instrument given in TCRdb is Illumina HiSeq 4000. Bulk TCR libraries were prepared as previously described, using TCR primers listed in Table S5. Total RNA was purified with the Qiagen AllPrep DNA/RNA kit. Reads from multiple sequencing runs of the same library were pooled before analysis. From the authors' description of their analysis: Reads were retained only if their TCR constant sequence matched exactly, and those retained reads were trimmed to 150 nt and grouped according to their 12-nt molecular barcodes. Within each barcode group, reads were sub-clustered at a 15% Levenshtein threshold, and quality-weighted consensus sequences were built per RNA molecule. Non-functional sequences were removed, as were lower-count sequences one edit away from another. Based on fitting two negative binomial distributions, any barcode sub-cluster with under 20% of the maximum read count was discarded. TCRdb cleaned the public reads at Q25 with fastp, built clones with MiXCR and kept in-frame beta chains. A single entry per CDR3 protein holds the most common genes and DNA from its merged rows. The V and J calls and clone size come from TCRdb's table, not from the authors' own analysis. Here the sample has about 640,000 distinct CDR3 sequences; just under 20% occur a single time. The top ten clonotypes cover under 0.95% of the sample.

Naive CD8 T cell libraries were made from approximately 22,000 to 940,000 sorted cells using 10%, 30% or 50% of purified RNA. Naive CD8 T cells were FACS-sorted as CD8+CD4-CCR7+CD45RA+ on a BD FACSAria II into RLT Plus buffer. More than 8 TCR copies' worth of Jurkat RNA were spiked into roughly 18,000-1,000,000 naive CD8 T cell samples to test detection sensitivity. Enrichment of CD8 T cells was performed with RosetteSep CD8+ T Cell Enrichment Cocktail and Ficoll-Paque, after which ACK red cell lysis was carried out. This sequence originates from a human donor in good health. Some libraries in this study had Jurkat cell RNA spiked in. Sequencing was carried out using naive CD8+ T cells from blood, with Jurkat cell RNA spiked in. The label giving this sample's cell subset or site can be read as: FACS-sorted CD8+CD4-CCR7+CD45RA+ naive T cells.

The CDR3 amino acid sequence is: CASSQVAGTGGLVGYEQYF. The sequenced DNA: TGCGCCAGCAGCCAAGTTGCCGGGACAGGGGGTCTGGTGGGATACGAGCAGTACTTC. The chain is assembled from TRBV4-1 and TRBJ2-7; 11 bases in between match TRBD1. V has 1 base trimmed and J has 4 bases trimmed; junction bases matching no gene number 15. CDR1 and CDR2 are read off the germline V gene as MGHRA and YSYEKL. The CDR3 contains 19 residues, cysteine and phenylalanine counted. Only the CDR3 part of the read is kept: 57 bases, read in frame from the first base.